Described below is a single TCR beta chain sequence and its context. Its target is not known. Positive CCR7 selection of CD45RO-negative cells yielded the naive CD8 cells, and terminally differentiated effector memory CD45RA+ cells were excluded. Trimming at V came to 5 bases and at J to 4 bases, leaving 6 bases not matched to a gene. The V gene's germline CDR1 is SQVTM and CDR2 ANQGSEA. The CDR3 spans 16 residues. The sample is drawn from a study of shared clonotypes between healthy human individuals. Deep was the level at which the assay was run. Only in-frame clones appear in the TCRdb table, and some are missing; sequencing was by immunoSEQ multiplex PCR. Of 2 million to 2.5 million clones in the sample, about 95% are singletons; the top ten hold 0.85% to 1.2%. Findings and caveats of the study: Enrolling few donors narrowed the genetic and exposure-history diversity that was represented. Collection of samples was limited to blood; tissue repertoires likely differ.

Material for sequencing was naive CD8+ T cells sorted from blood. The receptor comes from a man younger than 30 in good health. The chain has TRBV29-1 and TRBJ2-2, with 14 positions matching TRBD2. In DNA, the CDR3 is TGCAGCGTTCGTACGGGACTAGCGGGGGCCACCGGGGAGCTGTTTTTT. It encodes CSVRTGLAGATGELFF.